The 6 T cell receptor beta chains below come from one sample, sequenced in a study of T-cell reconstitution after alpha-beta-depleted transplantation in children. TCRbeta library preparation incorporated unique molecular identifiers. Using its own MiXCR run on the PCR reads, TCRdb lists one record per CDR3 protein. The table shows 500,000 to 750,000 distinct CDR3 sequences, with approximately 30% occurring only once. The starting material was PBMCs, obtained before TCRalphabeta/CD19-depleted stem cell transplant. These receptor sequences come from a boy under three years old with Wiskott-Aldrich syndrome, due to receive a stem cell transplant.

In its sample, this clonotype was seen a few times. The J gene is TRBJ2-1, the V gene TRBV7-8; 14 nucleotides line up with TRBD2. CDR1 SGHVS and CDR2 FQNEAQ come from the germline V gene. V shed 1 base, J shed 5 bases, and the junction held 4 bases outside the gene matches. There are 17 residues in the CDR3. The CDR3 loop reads CASSLGGTSGSHNEQFF. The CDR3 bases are TGTGCCAGCAGCTTAGGGGGGACTAGCGGGAGTCACAATGAGCAGTTCTTC. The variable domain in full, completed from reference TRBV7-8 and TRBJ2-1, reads GAGVSQSPRYKVAKRGQDVALRCDPISGHVSLFWYQQALGQGPEFLTYFQNEAQLDKSGLPSDRFFAERPEGSVSTLKIQRTQQEDSAVYLCASSLGGTSGSHNEQFFGPGTRLTVL.

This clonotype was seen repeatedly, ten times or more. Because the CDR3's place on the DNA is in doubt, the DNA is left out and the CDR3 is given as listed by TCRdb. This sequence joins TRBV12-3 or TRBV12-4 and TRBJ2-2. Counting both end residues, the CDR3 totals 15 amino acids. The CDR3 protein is CASSSSSRLNGELFF.

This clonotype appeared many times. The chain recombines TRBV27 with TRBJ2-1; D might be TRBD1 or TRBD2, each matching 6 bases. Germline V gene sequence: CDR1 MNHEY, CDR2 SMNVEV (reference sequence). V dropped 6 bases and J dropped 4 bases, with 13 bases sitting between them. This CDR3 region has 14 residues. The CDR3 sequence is CASSPRGRYNEQFF. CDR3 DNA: TGTGCCAGCAGCCCTAGGGGGAGGTACAATGAGCAGTTCTTC.

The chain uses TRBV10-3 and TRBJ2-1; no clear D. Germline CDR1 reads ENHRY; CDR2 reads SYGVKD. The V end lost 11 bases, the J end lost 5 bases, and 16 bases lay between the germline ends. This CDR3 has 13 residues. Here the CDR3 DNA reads TGTGCCGCTTCCTTAAGTCACAACAATGAGCAGTTCTTC. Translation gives CAASLSHNNEQFF.

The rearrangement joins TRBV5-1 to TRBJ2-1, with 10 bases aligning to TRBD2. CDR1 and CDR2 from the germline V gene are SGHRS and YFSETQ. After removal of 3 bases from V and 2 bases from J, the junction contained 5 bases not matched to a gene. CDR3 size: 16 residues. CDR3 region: CASSWTSGLTYNEQFF. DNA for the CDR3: TGCGCCAGCAGCTGGACTAGCGGTTTGACCTACAATGAGCAGTTCTTC.

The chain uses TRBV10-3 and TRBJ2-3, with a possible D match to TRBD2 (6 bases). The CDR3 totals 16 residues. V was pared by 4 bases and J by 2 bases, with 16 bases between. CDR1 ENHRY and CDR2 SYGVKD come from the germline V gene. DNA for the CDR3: TGTGCCATCAGTGGTGGGACCGGGGGAACCACAGATACGCAGTATTTT. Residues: CAISGGTGGTTDTQYF.